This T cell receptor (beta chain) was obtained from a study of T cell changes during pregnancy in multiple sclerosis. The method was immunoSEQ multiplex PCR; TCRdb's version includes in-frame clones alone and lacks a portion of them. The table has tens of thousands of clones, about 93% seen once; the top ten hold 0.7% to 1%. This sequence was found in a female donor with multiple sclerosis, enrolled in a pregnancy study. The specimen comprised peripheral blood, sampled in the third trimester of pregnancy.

The CDR3 DNA follows: TGCAGCGCCTACAGGGGAAACACCGGGGAGCTGTTTTTT. Residues: CSAYRGNTGELFF. J is TRBJ2-2 and V is TRBV29-1; the match to TRBD1 covers 7 bases. Trimming cost V 7 bases and J 2 bases; bases outside gene matches: 4. The CDR3 runs to 13 residues. Germline V gene sequence: CDR1 SQVTM, CDR2 ANQGSEA.